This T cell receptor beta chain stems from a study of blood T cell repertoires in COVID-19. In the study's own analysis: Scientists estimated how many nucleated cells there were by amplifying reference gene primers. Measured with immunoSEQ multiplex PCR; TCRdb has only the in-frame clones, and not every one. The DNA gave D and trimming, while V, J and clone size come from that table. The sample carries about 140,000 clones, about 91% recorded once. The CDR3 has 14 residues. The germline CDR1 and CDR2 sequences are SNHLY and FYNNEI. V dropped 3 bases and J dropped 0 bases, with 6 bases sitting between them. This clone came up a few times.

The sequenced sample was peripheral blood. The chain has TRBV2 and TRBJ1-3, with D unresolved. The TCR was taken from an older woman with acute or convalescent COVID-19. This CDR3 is CASSEGGSGNTIYF. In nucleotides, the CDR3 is TGTGCCAGCAGTGAGGGAGGCTCTGGAAACACCATATATTTT.